This T cell receptor beta chain was found in a study of OX40 agonist ivuxolimab in advanced cancers. This CDR3 is 15 amino acids long. J gave up 9 bases and V 3 bases, and 10 bases lay outside the gene matches. Germline CDR1 and CDR2: KGHSH and LQKENI. The table came from immunoSEQ multiplex PCR; TCRdb's copy has only in-frame clones and leaves some out. The sample gives 10,000 to 15,000 clones, roughly 81% of which show up once; roughly an eighth is in the top ten. This receptor was obtained from an adult with an advanced solid tumor such as melanoma, head and neck, liver or kidney cancer. This chain connects TRBV18 to TRBJ2-1; the match to TRBD2 covers 8 bases. The source material was CD4+ or CD8+ T cells sorted from blood, sampled in a trial of the OX40 agonist ivuxolimab. CDR3 nucleotide sequence: TGTGCCAGCTCACCCATTCCGCGACTAGCGTCTGAGCAGTTCTTC. Its translation is CASSPIPRLASEQFF.